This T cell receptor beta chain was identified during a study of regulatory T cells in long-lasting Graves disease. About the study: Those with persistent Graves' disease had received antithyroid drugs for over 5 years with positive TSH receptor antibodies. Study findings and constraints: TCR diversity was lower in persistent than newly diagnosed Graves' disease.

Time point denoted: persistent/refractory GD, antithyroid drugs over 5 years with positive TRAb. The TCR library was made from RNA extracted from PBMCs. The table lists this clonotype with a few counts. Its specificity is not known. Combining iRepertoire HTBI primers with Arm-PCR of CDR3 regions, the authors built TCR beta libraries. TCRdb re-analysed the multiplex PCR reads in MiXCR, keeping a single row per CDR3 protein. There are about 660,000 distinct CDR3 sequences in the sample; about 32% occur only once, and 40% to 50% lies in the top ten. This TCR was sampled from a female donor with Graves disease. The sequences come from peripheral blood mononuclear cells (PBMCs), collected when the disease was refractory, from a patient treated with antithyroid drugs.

The CDR3 bases are TGTGCTAGTGGTTTGCGGGGTAATCAGCCCCAGCATTTT. Translated: CASGLRGNQPQHF. This sequence joins TRBV12-5 and TRBJ1-5; D gene unclear. V was trimmed by 2 bases and J by 4 bases, leaving 6 bases between them. The CDR3 has 13 residues. Germline loops: CDR1 LGHNT, CDR2 FRNRAP.